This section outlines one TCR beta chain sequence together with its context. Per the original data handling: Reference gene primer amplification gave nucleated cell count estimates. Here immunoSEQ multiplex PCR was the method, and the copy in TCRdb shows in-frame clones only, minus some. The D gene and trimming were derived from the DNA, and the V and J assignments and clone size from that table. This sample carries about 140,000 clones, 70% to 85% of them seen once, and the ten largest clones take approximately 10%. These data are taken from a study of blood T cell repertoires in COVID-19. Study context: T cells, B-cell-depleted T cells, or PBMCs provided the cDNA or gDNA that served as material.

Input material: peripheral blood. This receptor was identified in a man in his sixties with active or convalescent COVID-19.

The CDR3 region has the DNA TGCGCCAGCAGCCAGTTGTCTAGCGGTTCCGGGGAGCTGTTTTTT. Its translation is CASSQLSSGSGELFF. The chain carries TRBV4-3 and TRBJ2-2; 7 bases are a match to TRBD2. Germline CDR1 is LGHNA and CDR2 is YSLEER. The CDR3 totals 15 residues. Trimming at V came to 3 bases and at J to 6 bases, leaving 7 bases not matched to a gene.